The 8 T cell receptor beta chains below all came from one sample that was sequenced in a study of cytomegalovirus exposure and HLA in healthy donors. It was with 60 Vbeta and 13 Jbeta primers that the PCR ran. Measured with immunoSEQ multiplex PCR; TCRdb has only the in-frame clones, and not every one. Of about 180,000 clones listed, 70% to 90% are singletons. Sequencing used PBMCs. These receptors were taken from a woman aged 25 to 45 in good health and CMV-seronegative.

This clone has a handful of counts. The rearrangement joins TRBV18 to TRBJ2-7, with 11 bases fitting TRBD1. CDR1 and CDR2 (germline): KGHSH, LQKENI. Trimming cost V 1 base and J 3 bases; bases outside gene matches: 14. The CDR3 covers 19 residues. The CDR3 loop is CASSPQAKGTGGSLYEQYF. The CDR3 nucleotides are TGTGCCAGCTCACCACAGGCCAAGGGGACAGGGGGTTCACTCTACGAGCAGTACTTC.

The chain employs TRBV29-1 and TRBJ2-2, with D unclear. Germline V gene data show CDR1 as SQVTM and CDR2 as ANQGSEA. V was clipped by 6 bases and J by 1 base, with 9 bases between them. The CDR3 runs 13 residues. This chain's CDR3 is CSVQAGNTGELFF. CDR3 sequence (DNA): TGCAGCGTGCAGGCCGGGAACACCGGGGAGCTGTTTTTT.

The chain has TRBV5-1 and TRBJ2-1, with D tentatively TRBD2 (5 bases). Germline-derived CDR1 and CDR2 are SGHRS and YFSETQ. V was clipped by 5 bases and J by 0 bases, with 12 bases between them. The CDR3 is 15 residues long. As DNA, the CDR3 is TGCGCCAGCAGACCACTGGGGAGCTCCTACAATGAGCAGTTCTTC. Its protein is CASRPLGSSYNEQFF.

This clone is a singleton in its sample. The chain combines TRBV27 with TRBJ2-7; the match to TRBD2 covers 9 bases. CDR1 is MNHEY, CDR2 SMNVEV, per germline (reference sequence). Losses at the gene ends were 2 bases for V and 3 bases for J; bases not matched to a gene: 5. This CDR3 comprises 15 residues. The CDR3 loop is CASSLAGGLSYEQYF. CDR3 sequence (DNA): TGTGCCAGCAGTTTAGCGGGGGGGCTTAGCTACGAGCAGTACTTC.

The chain uses TRBV19 and TRBJ1-1, with 9 bases that match TRBD1. The CDR3 runs 16 residues. V gave up 5 bases and J gave up 0 bases; unmatched junction bases: 7. From germline, CDR1 is LNHDA and CDR2 SQIVND (reference sequence). CDR3 bases: TGTGCCAGTAGTTTGAGACAGGGGGTTTTGAACACTGAAGCTTTCTTT. This gives the protein CASSLRQGVLNTEAFF.

The rearrangement uses TRBV27 and TRBJ2-2; D is perhaps TRBD2 (6 bases). V shed 3 bases and J shed 7 bases, with 21 bases lying between them. This CDR3 region has 17 residues. Germline V gene lookup returns CDR1 MNHEY and CDR2 SMNVEV (reference sequence). The CDR3 DNA is TGTGCCAGCAGTTTGGTGTATACGGGGGATTTCATCGGGGAGCTGTTTTTT. It encodes CASSLVYTGDFIGELFF.

CDR3 DNA sequence: TGTGCCAGCAGTGTAACAGGAAGCTCTGGAAACACCATATATTTT. Translated: CASSVTGSSGNTIYF. The V call is TRBV25-1, the J call TRBJ1-3; D is possibly TRBD1 (5 bases). This CDR3 comprises 15 residues. Trimming shortened V by 4 bases and J by 0 bases, and 10 bases separated the two germline ends. Germline values: CDR1 MGHDK, CDR2 SYGVNS.

Points on this clone: Sequence at one end of the junction differs from germline and may be a read error. The chain has TRBV7-3 and TRBJ2-6, with D maybe TRBD1 (5 bases). The CDR3 is 13 amino acids. The germline gives CDR1 SGHTA, CDR2 FQGTGA. CDR3 sequence reads: CASSLSGANGLTF. The CDR3 DNA sequence: TGTGCCAGCAGCCTCTCTGGGGCCAACGGCCTGACTTTC.